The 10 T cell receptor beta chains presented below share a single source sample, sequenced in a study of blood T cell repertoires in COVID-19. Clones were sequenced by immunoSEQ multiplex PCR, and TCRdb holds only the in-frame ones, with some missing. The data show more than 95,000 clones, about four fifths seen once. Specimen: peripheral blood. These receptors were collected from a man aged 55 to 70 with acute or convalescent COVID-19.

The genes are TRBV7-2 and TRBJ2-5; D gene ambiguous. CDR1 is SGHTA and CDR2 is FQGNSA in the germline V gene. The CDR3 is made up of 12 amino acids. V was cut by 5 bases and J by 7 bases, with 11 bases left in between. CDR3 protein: CASSVPGGTQYF. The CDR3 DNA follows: TGTGCCAGCAGCGTACCCGGCGGGACCCAGTACTTC.

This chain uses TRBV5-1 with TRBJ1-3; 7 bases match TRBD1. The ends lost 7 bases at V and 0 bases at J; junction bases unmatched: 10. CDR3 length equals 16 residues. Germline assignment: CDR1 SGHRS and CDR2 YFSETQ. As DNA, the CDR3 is TGCGCCAGCGCCAAGATGGGACAGAGCTCTGGAAACACCATATATTTT. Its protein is CASAKMGQSSGNTIYF.

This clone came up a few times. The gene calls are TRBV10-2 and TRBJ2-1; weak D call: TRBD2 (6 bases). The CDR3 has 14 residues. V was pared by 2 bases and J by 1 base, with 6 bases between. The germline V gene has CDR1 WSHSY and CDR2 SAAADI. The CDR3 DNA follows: TGCGCCAGCAGTGAGCGGGAGTCCTACAATGAGCAGTTCTTC. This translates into CASSERESYNEQFF.

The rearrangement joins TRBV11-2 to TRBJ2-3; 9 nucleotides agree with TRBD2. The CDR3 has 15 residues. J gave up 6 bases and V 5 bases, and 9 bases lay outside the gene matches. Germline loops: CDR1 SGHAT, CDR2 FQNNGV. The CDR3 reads CASSQGLAFADTQYF. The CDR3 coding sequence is TGTGCCAGCAGCCAAGGACTAGCGTTCGCGGATACGCAGTATTTT.

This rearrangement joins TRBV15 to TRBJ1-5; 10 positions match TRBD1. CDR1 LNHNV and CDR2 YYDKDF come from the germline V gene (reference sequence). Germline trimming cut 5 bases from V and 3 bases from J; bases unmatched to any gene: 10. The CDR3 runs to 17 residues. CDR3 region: CATSEGTGALSNQPQHF. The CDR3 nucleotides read TGTGCCACCAGCGAAGGGACAGGGGCCCTTTCCAATCAGCCCCAGCATTTT.

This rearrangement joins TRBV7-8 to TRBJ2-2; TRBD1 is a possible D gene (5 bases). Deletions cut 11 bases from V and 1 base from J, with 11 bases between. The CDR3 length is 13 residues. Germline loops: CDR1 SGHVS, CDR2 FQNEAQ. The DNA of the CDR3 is TGTGCCGGGGCTGACCAGAACACCGGGGAGCTGTTTTTT. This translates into CAGADQNTGELFF.

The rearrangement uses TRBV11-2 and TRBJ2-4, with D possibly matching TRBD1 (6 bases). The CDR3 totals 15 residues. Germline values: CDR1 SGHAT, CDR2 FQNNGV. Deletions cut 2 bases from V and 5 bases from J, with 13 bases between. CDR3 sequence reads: CASSLWDTFENIQYF. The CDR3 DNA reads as TGTGCCAGCAGCTTATGGGACACTTTCGAAAACATTCAGTACTTC.

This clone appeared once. CDR3 loop: CAISDVRAGSPDEQFF. The CDR3 region has the DNA TGTGCCATCAGTGACGTGAGAGCGGGATCGCCGGATGAGCAGTTCTTC. This rearrangement joins TRBV10-3 to TRBJ2-1; 7 nucleotides align to TRBD2. The CDR3 length is 16 residues. CDR1 ENHRY and CDR2 SYGVKD come from the germline V gene. With 3 bases clipped from V and 8 bases from J, the junction kept 13 bases outside the gene matches.

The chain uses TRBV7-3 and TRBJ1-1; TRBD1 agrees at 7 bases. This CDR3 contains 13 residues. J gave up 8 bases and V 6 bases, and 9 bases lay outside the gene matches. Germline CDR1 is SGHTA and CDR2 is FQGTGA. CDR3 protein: CASRSQGSSEAFF. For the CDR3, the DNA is TGTGCCAGCAGATCACAGGGGAGCAGCGAAGCTTTCTTT.

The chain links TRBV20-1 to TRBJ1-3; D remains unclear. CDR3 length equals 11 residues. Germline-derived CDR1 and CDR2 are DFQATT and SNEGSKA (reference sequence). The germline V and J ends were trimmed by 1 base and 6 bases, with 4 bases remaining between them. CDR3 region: CSARVVNTIYF. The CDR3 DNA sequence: TGCAGTGCTAGAGTCGTAAACACCATATATTTT.